The sequence of this T cell receptor (beta chain) was determined in a study of human T cells and chemical hapten exposure. Study as a whole: The patients were mostly female; they had alopecia areata, totalis or universalis.

TCRdb redid the calling of the RACE reads with MiXCR, one entry per CDR3 protein. Of roughly 50,000 distinct CDR3 sequences in the sample, more than 8% are singletons; the top ten hold around 9.6%. Indicated time point: pre-sensitization, week 0. As for treatment: therapeutic diphenylcyclopropenone sensitization with weekly scalp DPC. In this sample, this clonotype turned up a few times. Sequencing used whole blood, obtained in connection with sensitization to the hapten diphenylcyclopropenone (DPC). The sequence was obtained from a man aged 35-49 years with alopecia areata. Some clones in this sample may be carry-over from other donors' samples.

The CDR3 DNA follows: TGTGCCAGCAGCTTGGACCTCCCTAAGAATTACAATGAGCAGTTCTTC. Its translation: CASSLDLPKNYNEQFF. V gene TRBV5-6 combines with J gene TRBJ2-1; D ambiguous. CDR3 length equals 16 residues. Per germline, CDR1 SGHDT and CDR2 YYEEEE. V gave up 0 bases and J gave up 4 bases, with 14 bases separating them.